Below, one T cell receptor beta chain is given with its context. Its specificity is not known. The source of the sample is a study of CD8 T cells in Susac syndrome. Study information: Blood was drawn from Susac syndrome patients while they were therapy-naive, on corticosteroids, or on intravenous immunoglobulin alone.

General study findings and limits: Maximal CD8+ clonal expansion in Susac was observed within TEMRA cells and among active patients.

Reverse transcription of roughly 0.5 to 1 ug RNA was carried out with random hexamers. The amplification used immunoSEQ multiplex PCR on TCR beta CDR3; it spanned 54 Vbeta and 13 Jbeta. Each CDR3 protein gets one entry after TCRdb re-called the immunoSEQ multiplex PCR reads with MiXCR. The sample lists 120,000 or so distinct CDR3 sequences, roughly 94% occurring once. V was cut by 3 bases and J by 7 bases, with 19 bases left in between. The length of the CDR3 is 16 residues. Germline V gene sequence: CDR1 LGHDT, CDR2 YNNKEL (reference sequence). This clonotype was obtained from a human donor with Susac syndrome. The sample taken for sequencing was CD8+ T cells from PBMCs. The chain couples TRBV3-1 to TRBJ2-1; tentative D call: TRBD2 (6 bases). The CDR3 sequence: CASSQEAGYLSNEQFF. The CDR3 nucleotides read TGTGCCAGCAGCCAGGAGGCGGGGTATTTGAGTAATGAGCAGTTCTTC.